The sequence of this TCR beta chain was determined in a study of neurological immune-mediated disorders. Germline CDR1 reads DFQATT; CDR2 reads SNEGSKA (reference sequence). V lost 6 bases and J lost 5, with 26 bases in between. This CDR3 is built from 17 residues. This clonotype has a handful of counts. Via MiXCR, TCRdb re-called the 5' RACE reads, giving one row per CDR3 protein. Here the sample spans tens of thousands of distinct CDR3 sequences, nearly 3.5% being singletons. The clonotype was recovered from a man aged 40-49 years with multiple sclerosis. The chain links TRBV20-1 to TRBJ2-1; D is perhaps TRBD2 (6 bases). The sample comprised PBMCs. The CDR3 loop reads CSALHSRVGTGHNEQFF. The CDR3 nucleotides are TGCAGTGCCTTACATTCTCGGGTGGGGACTGGCCACAATGAGCAGTTCTTC.